This T cell receptor (beta chain) came from a study of OX40 agonist ivuxolimab in advanced cancers. Study summary: Patients undergoing dose escalation presented with hepatocellular carcinoma, melanoma, renal cell or head and neck cancer. Three partial responders included one hepatocellular carcinoma patient and two cutaneous melanoma patients.

This table comes from immunoSEQ multiplex PCR, and its TCRdb copy is limited to in-frame clones, with some not included. The profile covers approximately 69,000 clones, with 65% to 80% appearing a single time and 2% to 2.5% taken by the ten largest. To note about this clone: Its antigen remains unidentified.

Study results and caveats: What antigens the expanded peripheral T cells recognized was never established. In a subset of nonresponders, normalized T-cell clonal expansion was also low.

Germline V gives CDR1 MNHNS, CDR2 SASEGT. The CDR3 runs to 11 residues. Trimming took off 2 bases at V and 10 bases at J, with 6 bases between the two ends. The sequence was collected from an adult with an advanced solid tumor such as melanoma, head and neck, liver or kidney cancer. The specimen was CD4+ or CD8+ T cells sorted from blood, collected in a trial of the OX40 agonist ivuxolimab. The V and J genes are TRBV6-1 and TRBJ1-3; D is unclear. The CDR3 is CASSERGTIYF. CDR3 nucleotide sequence: TGTGCCAGCAGTGAACGTGGGACCATATATTTT.